The clone carrying this T cell receptor beta chain was detected once. The data originate from a study of blood T cells in healthy people across ages. Then a second PCR, running about 6 to 12 cycles, was carried out with a sample-barcoded 5' primer and a J-beta primer mix. Tags on each cDNA molecule came from a template-switch adaptor with 12 random nucleotides. A minimum of 3 million CDR3-containing paired-end reads was obtained for each sample. Each CDR3 protein gets one entry after TCRdb re-called the 5' RACE reads with MiXCR. The repertoire holds nearly 800,000 distinct CDR3 sequences, with just over 55% as singletons. Extraction yielded at least 5 micrograms of total RNA per sample. This CDR3 has 15 amino acids. From germline, CDR1 is SEHNR and CDR2 FQNEAQ (reference sequence). V gave up 2 bases and J gave up 5 bases, with 13 bases separating them.

The sample was blood. This sequence joins TRBV7-9 and TRBJ2-1; D is possibly TRBD2 (6 bases). The sequence derives from a man aged 35 to 55 in good health. The CDR3, as DNA: TGTGCCAGCAGCTTATACGGTCCGGGAGACAATGAGCAGTTCTTC. Its translation: CASSLYGPGDNEQFF.